A selection of T cell receptor beta chains follows, all from one sample in a study of PD-L1 blockade in urothelial cancer. Using immunoSEQ multiplex PCR, the repertoire was profiled, and TCRdb retains in-frame clones only, with some absent. The sample contains 48,000 or so clones, about 83% of which appear only once. The material sequenced was PBMCs, taken around atezolizumab (anti-PD-L1) treatment. Receptors were obtained from a woman aged 55-69 years with urothelial cancer. Each CDR3 is given with its conserved first and last residue. A D gene is named only where the DNA matches it firmly. A row's size may be missing; if present it is once, few, many or a size class.

len	abundance	v_gene	d_gene	j_gene	CDR3aa	CDR3nt
16	NA	TRBV5-4	NA	TRBJ1-1	CASSFPGLRTNTEAFF	TGTGCCAGCAGCTTCCCGGGACTGAGAACGAACACTGAAGCTTTCTTT
12	NA	TRBV10-3	NA	TRBJ2-1	CAISEERPGQFF	TGTGCCATCAGTGAGGAGAGACCGGGGCAGTTCTTC
11	NA	TRBV9	NA	TRBJ2-5	CASSSQETQYF	TGTGCCAGCAGCTCGCAAGAGACCCAGTACTTC
11	NA	TRBV19	NA	TRBJ2-7	CASSINYEQYF	TGTGCCAGTAGTATCAACTACGAGCAGTACTTC
14	few	TRBV29-1	TRBD1	TRBJ1-6	CSVGEGQENSPLHF	TGCAGCGTTGGGGAAGGACAGGAGAATTCACCCCTCCACTTT
15	NA	TRBV5-6	TRBD1	TRBJ1-3	CASSSAGRGRDTIYF	TGTGCCAGCAGCTCGGCAGGCAGGGGGCGAGACACCATATATTTT
15	NA	TRBV6-5	NA	TRBJ1-2	CASSYSTDPNYGYTF	TGTGCCAGCAGTTATTCGACAGATCCGAACTATGGCTACACCTTC
16	few	TRBV5-6	NA	TRBJ1-3	CASSLGVHSSGNTIYF	TGTGCCAGCAGCTTGGGGGTCCACAGCTCTGGAAACACCATATATTTT
14	NA	TRBV19	NA	TRBJ2-1	CASSRGEAYNEQFF	TGTGCCAGTAGTAGGGGGGAGGCCTACAATGAGCAGTTCTTC
14	NA	TRBV9	NA	TRBJ2-3	CASSVGGLTDTQYF	TGTGCCAGCAGCGTAGGGGGGCTCACAGATACGCAGTATTTT
15	once	TRBV2	NA	TRBJ1-5	CASQIWSSGNQPQHF	TGTGCCAGCCAAATTTGGAGTTCAGGCAATCAGCCCCAGCATTTT
16	NA	TRBV18	NA	TRBJ2-5	CASSPPVRAVQETQYF	TGTGCCAGCTCACCACCAGTCAGGGCAGTCCAAGAGACCCAGTACTTC
15	NA	TRBV10-1	TRBD2	TRBJ2-3	CASSESSGGTDTQYF	TGCGCCAGCAGTGAATCTAGCGGGGGCACAGATACGCAGTATTTT
11	NA	TRBV20-1	NA	TRBJ1-2	CSAAGTYGYTF	TGCAGTGCCGCGGGGACGTATGGCTACACCTTC
18	many	TRBV4-3	NA	TRBJ2-3	CASSQDNKASDFTDTQYF	TGCGCCAGCAGCCAAGATAATAAGGCTAGCGATTTCACAGATACGCAGTATTTT
16	NA	TRBV7-8	NA	TRBJ2-4	CASGSPQGLAKNIQYF	TGTGCCAGCGGGAGCCCCCAGGGGCTAGCCAAAAACATTCAGTACTTC
15	NA	TRBV6-6	TRBD1	TRBJ2-5	CASSYAGTGYETQYF	TGTGCCAGCAGTTACGCCGGGACAGGGTATGAGACCCAGTACTTC
15	NA	TRBV18	TRBD1	TRBJ2-7	CASSPAAGGYYEQYF	TGTGCCAGCTCACCAGCGGCAGGGGGATACTACGAGCAGTACTTC
16	once	TRBV28	TRBD2	TRBJ2-1	CASYPLAGRGLNEQFF	TGTGCCAGCTATCCTTTAGCGGGAAGAGGATTGAATGAGCAGTTCTTC
14	NA	TRBV7-6	TRBD1	TRBJ1-1	CASSLRQGGTEAFF	TGTGCCAGCAGCTTAAGACAGGGGGGCACTGAAGCTTTCTTT
14	NA	TRBV10-3	NA	TRBJ2-7	CAISENQGPLEQYF	TGTGCCATCAGTGAGAATCAGGGGCCGTTGGAGCAGTACTTC